This TCR beta chain was identified during a study of blood T cell repertoires in COVID-19 (dated by TCRdb to 2020 to 2022). Context from the whole study: Samples covering the acute and convalescent phases of COVID-19 were provided by collaborators in the United States, Italy and Spain. Subjects who had been exposed to COVID-19, were actively infected with it, or had recovered from it provided the deeply sampled blood TCRbeta repertoires that made up the dataset. A freely available public database, intended as a resource for researchers studying the immune response to SARS-CoV-2, is where the repertoires were released. The samples were drawn from the first 160 participants of the ongoing ImmuneRACE study and from some 1,300 subjects provided by 6 global collaborators. Sample metadata almost always included a de-identified subject ID, COVID-19 status, age in years and sex. The material from the prospective study consisted of cDNA or gDNA derived from T cells, B-cell-depleted T cells, or PBMCs. HLA class I and class II types, where available, came from metadata supplied by the sample provider rather than from assay-based typing. What the study reported, not specific to this receptor: The quantity of clinical and demographic metadata differed by source and by participant and was supplied without curation.

The CDR3 covers 14 residues, taking in both the cysteine and the phenylalanine. Kept here is only the CDR3 DNA, which spans 42 bases and is read in frame from base 1. CDR1 and CDR2, looked up from the germline V gene, are SGHNT and YENEEA. V is pared back by 5 bases and J by 3 bases, with 12 bases lying between the germline termini. About this clone itself: The clone's antigen remains unknown. No per-base quality is available; no much larger clone lies one base away.

Each collaborating institution followed its own protocols to collect whole blood in K2EDTA tubes. For TCRbeta analysis, collaborators shipped samples in one of three forms: frozen whole blood, isolated PBMCs, or DNA extracted from either of those sample types. The immunoSEQ Assay, a bias-controlled multiplex PCR, was used to amplify TCRbeta CDR3 regions from genomic DNA. On the study's bioinformatics: Within the assay, amplification of reference gene primers was used to estimate how many nucleated cells each sample contained. Sequence reads were collapsed and filtered to measure the absolute abundance of every unique TCRbeta CDR3 rearrangement. Productive Simpson clonality was computed per sample as the square root of Simpson's diversity index over productive rearrangements. The table was pulled from immuneACCESS by TCRdb, which kept in-frame rearrangements only. Such tables lose some clones; where checked, under half of the loss comes from unresolved V genes, and the rest has no known cause. For V, J and clone size, that table is used; D and trimming come from the DNA. This sample lists about 150,000 clones; approximately 86% were detected once. The top ten constitute around 4% of the sample.

The TCR comes from a woman aged 55-70 years with active or convalescent COVID-19. Sequenced: peripheral blood. The rearrangement joined TRBV11-3 to TRBJ2-3; the D gene is perhaps TRBD1, on 6 matching bases. The nucleotides read TGTGCCAGCAGCCAAGGGGGTATGACAGATACGCAGTATTTT. Translated, it reads CASSQGGMTDTQYF.